This T cell receptor (beta chain) was obtained from a study of T cells after yellow fever vaccination. The study, taken as a whole, reports: The study found a weaker secondary response that peaked faster, day 5 versus 15. Some clonotypes were seen in both the CD4 and the CD8 compartments. These made up a small share and likely arose from convergent recombination.

5'RACE template switching produced TCR cDNA carrying a universal primer site and UMIs. One entry per CDR3 protein results from TCRdb running MiXCR on the 5' RACE reads. In the table there are hundreds of thousands of distinct CDR3 sequences, 21% of which are singletons. This CDR3 region has 17 residues. Looked up from germline, CDR1 is KGHSH and CDR2 is LQKENI. Trimming pared 3 bases from V and 9 bases from J, leaving 26 bases between. On this clonotype itself: Its antigen is undetermined.

The gene calls are TRBV18 and TRBJ1-2; D is unclear. This clonotype was obtained from a man younger than 35 who received the YFV17D yellow fever vaccine. The sample in question was PBMCs, obtained approximately 20 days after the first yellow fever vaccination. In DNA, the CDR3 is TGTGCCAGCTCACCCCATCGGGAACGCGAGAGTTCTATAAGCTACACCTTC. It yields the protein CASSPHRERESSISYTF.